These 11 T cell receptor beta chains originate from one sample sequenced in a study of T cell responses to AZD1222 COVID-19 vaccine. Clones were sequenced by immunoSEQ multiplex PCR, and TCRdb holds only the in-frame ones, with some missing. The table records approximately 70,000 clones, 86% of them present only once. The sample was peripheral blood, taken on day 0 of AZD1222 vaccination. These receptors originate from an adult in good health.

The V and J genes are TRBV30 and TRBJ2-7; perhaps TRBD1 as D (5 bases). Germline V gene lookup returns CDR1 GTSNPN and CDR2 SVGIG (reference sequence). V gave up 4 bases and J gave up 7 bases, with 17 bases separating them. There are 13 residues in the CDR3. CDR3 in DNA: TGTGCCTGGAATGGCAGGGCCTCCGGGGAGCAGTACTTC. This codes for CAWNGRASGEQYF.

The chain employs TRBV5-1 and TRBJ1-3, with a possible D match to TRBD1 (5 bases). The CDR3 contains 14 residues. Germline V gene lookup returns CDR1 SGHRS and CDR2 YFSETQ. Trimming cost V 4 bases and J 0 bases, with 8 bases left between them. The CDR3 DNA sequence: TGCGCCAGCAGCCCAGGGTCCTCTGGAAACACCATATATTTT. Residues: CASSPGSSGNTIYF.

CDR3 loop: CASSPSGGGLRTEAFF. For the CDR3, the DNA is TGTGCCAGCAGCCCCTCTGGTGGGGGGCTCAGAACTGAAGCTTTCTTT. The chain carries TRBV3-1 (or the pseudogene TRBV3-2) and TRBJ1-1; weak D call: TRBD1 (6 bases). This CDR3 has 16 residues. Germline V CDR1 and CDR2: LGHDT, YNNKEL (reference sequence). Trimming took 4 bases from V and 5 from J, leaving 20 bases between them.

The CDR3 DNA is TGTGCCAGCAGCTTGAAGGTGGGGAGCACAGATACGCAGTATTTT. Encoded protein: CASSLKVGSTDTQYF. The chain employs TRBV5-4 and TRBJ2-3; unclear D gene. This CDR3 contains 15 residues. The germline V gene encodes CDR1 SGHNT and CDR2 YYREEE (reference sequence). V lost 1 base and J 0 bases, leaving 9 bases between the germline ends.

The chain combines TRBV3-1 (or the pseudogene TRBV3-2) with TRBJ1-1; D not certain. The CDR3 totals 13 residues. V dropped 3 bases and J dropped 1 base, with 6 bases sitting between them. Germline-derived CDR1 and CDR2 are LGHDT and YNNKEL (reference sequence). CDR3 in amino acids: CASSHLENTEAFF. DNA of the CDR3: TGTGCCAGCAGCCATTTAGAGAACACTGAAGCTTTCTTT.

The chain employs TRBV18 and TRBJ1-5, with D possibly being TRBD1 (5 bases). In germline, CDR1 is KGHSH, CDR2 LQKENI. Trimming removed 1 base at V and 7 bases at J, with 8 bases between. This CDR3 is built from 13 residues. The chain's CDR3 is CASSPQGNQPQHF. The CDR3 DNA is TGTGCCAGCTCACCACAGGGGAACCAGCCCCAGCATTTT. Complete variable domain (other parts from reference TRBV18 and TRBJ1-5): NAGVMQNPRHLVRRRGQEARLRCSPMKGHSHVYWYRQLPEEGLKFMVYLQKENIIDESGMPKERFSAEFPKEGPSILRIQQVVRGDSAAYFCASSPQGNQPQHFGDGTRLSIL.

This sequence joins TRBV7-2 and TRBJ1-5, with unresolved D. Germline V gives CDR1 SGHTA, CDR2 FQGNSA. CDR3 size: 16 residues. The germline V and J ends were trimmed by 1 base and 0 bases, with 10 bases remaining between them. Written as DNA, the CDR3 is TGTGCCAGCAGCTTAGTGGGTCAATATAGCAATCAGCCCCAGCATTTT. This translates into CASSLVGQYSNQPQHF.

The chain joins TRBV19 to TRBJ1-1; D is possibly TRBD1 (6 bases). CDR1 is LNHDA, CDR2 SQIVND, per germline (reference sequence). V lost 6 bases and J 0 bases, leaving 11 bases between the germline ends. The CDR3 totals 14 residues. For the CDR3, the DNA is TGTGCCAGTAGAGAGGGACAAATGAACACTGAAGCTTTCTTT. This sequence encodes CASREGQMNTEAFF.

This sequence joins TRBV7-3 and TRBJ2-7; a possible D gene is TRBD1 (6 bases). Germline V lookup: CDR1 SGHTA, CDR2 FQGTGA. V was trimmed by 2 bases and J by 3 bases, leaving 8 bases between them. The CDR3 runs 13 residues. CDR3 amino acids: CASSLGGDYEQYF. CDR3 nucleotide sequence: TGTGCCAGCAGCTTAGGGGGCGACTACGAGCAGTACTTC.

The CDR3 coding sequence is TGTGCCAACAAGGATCAGGGGGCGCGGGGTGACGAGCAGTACTTC. Encoded protein: CANKDQGARGDEQYF. The V gene is TRBV6-5, the J gene TRBJ2-7, with 8 bases aligning to TRBD1. Germline CDR1 and CDR2: MNHEY and SVGAGI. Germline trimming cut 10 bases from V and 5 bases from J; bases unmatched to any gene: 16. The CDR3 sequence is 15 residues long.

The V and J genes are TRBV12-3 or TRBV12-4 and TRBJ1-1; D gene unclear. V was pared by 5 bases and J by 1 base, with 8 bases between. The CDR3 spans 13 residues. The CDR3, as DNA: TGTGCCAGCAGTCCAGAGAGGAACACTGAAGCTTTCTTT. Translated, it gives CASSPERNTEAFF.